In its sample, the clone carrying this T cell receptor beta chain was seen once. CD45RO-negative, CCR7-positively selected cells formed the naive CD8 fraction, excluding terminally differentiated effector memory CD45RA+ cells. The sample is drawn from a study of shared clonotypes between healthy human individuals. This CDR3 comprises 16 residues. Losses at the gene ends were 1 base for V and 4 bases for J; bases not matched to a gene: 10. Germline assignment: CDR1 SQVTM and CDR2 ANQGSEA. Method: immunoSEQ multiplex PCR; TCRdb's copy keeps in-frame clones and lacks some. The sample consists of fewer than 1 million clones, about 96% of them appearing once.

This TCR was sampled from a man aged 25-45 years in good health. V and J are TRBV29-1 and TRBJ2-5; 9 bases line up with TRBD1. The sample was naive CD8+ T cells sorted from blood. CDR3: CSVEAPGQGIGETQYF. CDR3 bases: TGCAGCGTTGAAGCGCCGGGACAGGGTATAGGAGAGACCCAGTACTTC. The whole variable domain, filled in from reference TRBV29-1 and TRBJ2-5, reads SAVISQKPSRDICQRGTSLTIQCQVDSQVTMMFWYRQQPGQSLTLIATANQGSEATYESGFVIDKFPISRPNLTFSTLTVSNMSPEDSSIYLCSVEAPGQGIGETQYFGPGTRLLVL.